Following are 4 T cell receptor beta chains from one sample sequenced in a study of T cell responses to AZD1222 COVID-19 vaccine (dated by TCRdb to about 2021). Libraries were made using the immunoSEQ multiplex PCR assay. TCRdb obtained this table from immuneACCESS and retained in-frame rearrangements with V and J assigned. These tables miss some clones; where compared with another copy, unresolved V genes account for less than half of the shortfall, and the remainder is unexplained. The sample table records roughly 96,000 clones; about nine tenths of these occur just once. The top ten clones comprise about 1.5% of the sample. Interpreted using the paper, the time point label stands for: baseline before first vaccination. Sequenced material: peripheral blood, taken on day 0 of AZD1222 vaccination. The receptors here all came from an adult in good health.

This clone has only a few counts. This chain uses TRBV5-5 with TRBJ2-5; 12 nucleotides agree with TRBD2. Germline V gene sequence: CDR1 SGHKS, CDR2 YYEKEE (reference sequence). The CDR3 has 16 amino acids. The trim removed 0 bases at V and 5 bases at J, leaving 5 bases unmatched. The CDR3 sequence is CASSLGLAGVRETQYF. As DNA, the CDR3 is TGTGCCAGCAGCTTGGGACTAGCGGGGGTCCGCGAGACCCAGTACTTC.

The CDR3 protein is CASSGAANEKLFF. The CDR3 bases are TGTGCCAGCTCCGGAGCGGCTAATGAAAAACTGTTTTTT. The chain has TRBV6-6 and TRBJ1-4; D gene unclear. The length of the CDR3 is 13 residues. The V end lost 8 bases, the J end lost 3 bases, and 10 bases lay between the germline ends. Per the germline V gene, CDR1 is MNHNY and CDR2 is SVGAGI (reference sequence).

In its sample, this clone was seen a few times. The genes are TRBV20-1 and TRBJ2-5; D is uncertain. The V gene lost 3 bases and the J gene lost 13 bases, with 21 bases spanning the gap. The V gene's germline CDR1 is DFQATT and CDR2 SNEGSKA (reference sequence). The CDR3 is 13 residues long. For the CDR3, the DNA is TGCAGTGCTAGTTCGGTTTTCGGAGCGTTGGGGTACTTC. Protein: CSASSVFGALGYF.

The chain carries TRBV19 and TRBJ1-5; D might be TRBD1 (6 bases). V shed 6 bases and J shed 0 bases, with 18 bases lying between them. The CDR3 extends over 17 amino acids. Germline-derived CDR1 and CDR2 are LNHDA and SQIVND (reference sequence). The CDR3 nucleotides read TGTGCCAGTAGGCTGACAGGCTCCCATTATAGCAATCAGCCCCAGCATTTT. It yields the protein CASRLTGSHYSNQPQHF.